The clone carrying this T cell receptor (beta chain) rates as medium-sized. CDR1 is MNHNY and CDR2 is SVGAGI in the germline V gene (reference sequence). The CDR3 is made up of 12 amino acids. Trimming took 10 bases from V and 4 from J; bases not matched to a gene: 5. This record belongs to a study of low-dose radiotherapy and immunotherapy resistance in tumors. First-strand cDNA relied on TRAV- and TRBV-specific primers spanning alpha and beta chains. A constant-region primer paired with the V-primer adapter amplified TCRs over about 20 PCR cycles. Amplification (by in vitro transcription) was performed on isolated mRNA. TCRdb passed the reads through MiXCR, listing each CDR3 protein once. The sample lists 30,000 or so distinct CDR3 sequences, under 55% occurring once. Time point noted: after trial treatment. Documented treatment: LDRT plus nivolumab, ipilimumab, low-dose cyclophosphamide and aspirin (RACIN trial). In the RACIN dose-escalation trial, donors got nivolumab plus ipilimumab with aspirin, cyclophosphamide and radiotherapy.

The chain combines TRBV6-6 with TRBJ2-3, with TRBD1 matching over 7 bases. The source is a male donor with gallbladder cancer. The specimen was PBMCs, collected after low-dose radiotherapy plus immunotherapy. The CDR3: CATRQGADTQYF. DNA for the CDR3: TGTGCCACCCGACAGGGAGCAGATACGCAGTATTTT.